Sequencing of this TCR beta chain was carried out in a study of blood T cell repertoires in COVID-19. A few counts support this clone. This table comes from immunoSEQ multiplex PCR, and its TCRdb copy is limited to in-frame clones, with some not included. The table shows about 61,000 clones, with more than 65% occurring only once. Looked up from germline, CDR1 is SGHNT and CDR2 is YENEEA. The CDR3 contains 17 residues. The V end lost 0 bases, the J end lost 6 bases, and 18 bases lay between the germline ends. The chain combines TRBV11-3 with TRBJ2-1; D is perhaps TRBD2 (6 bases). The sample consisted of peripheral blood. This receptor was obtained from a woman in her 70s with acute or convalescent COVID-19. The CDR3, as DNA: TGTGCCAGCAGCTTAGAGGGGGTTGGCGGGGTCGTCAATGAGCAGTTCTTC. Its protein product is CASSLEGVGGVVNEQFF. The whole variable domain, remainder taken from reference TRBV11-3 and TRBJ2-1, is EAGVVQSPRYKIIEKKQPVAFWCNPISGHNTLYWYLQNLGQGPELLIRYENEEAVDDSQLPKDRFSAERLKGVDSTLKIQPAELGDSAVYLCASSLEGVGGVVNEQFFGPGTRLTVL.